These 23 T cell receptor beta chains were all obtained from the same sample, sequenced in a study of CD8 T cells in Susac syndrome. About 0.45 to 1 ug RNA was reverse transcribed with random hexamers. MiXCR, run by TCRdb on the immunoSEQ multiplex PCR reads, gives a single entry per CDR3 protein. The sample comprises around 62,000 distinct CDR3 sequences, about 92% of which are singletons, and approximately 0.2% rests with the top ten. Material: CD8+ T cells from PBMCs. These receptors were taken from a human donor in good health.

J is TRBJ2-7 and V is TRBV6-2 or TRBV6-3; TRBD2 matches 13 bases. CDR3 size: 15 residues. After removal of 7 bases from V and 8 bases from J, the junction contained 11 bases not matched to a gene. The germline V gene encodes CDR1 MNHEY and CDR2 SVGEGT. The CDR3 reads CASKAGLAGRRQQYF. The CDR3, as DNA: TGTGCCAGCAAGGCGGGACTAGCGGGGAGACGACAGCAGTACTTC.

The chain has TRBV27 and TRBJ2-7; perhaps TRBD2 as D (5 bases). Deletions cut 3 bases from V and 1 base from J, with 13 bases between. Looked up from germline, CDR1 is MNHEY and CDR2 is SMNVEV (reference sequence). The length of the CDR3 is 15 residues. The CDR3 region is CASSFARGRSYEQYF. The CDR3 region has the DNA TGTGCCAGCAGTTTCGCACGGGGTAGGTCCTACGAGCAGTACTTC.

This clonotype was seen a handful of times. The chain links TRBV7-2 to TRBJ2-7, with no clear D. V lost 5 bases to trimming and J lost 1 base, with 15 bases between them. CDR3 size: 15 residues. Germline CDR1 SGHTA, CDR2 FQGNSA. CDR3 sequence reads: CASSVHSAGSYEQYF. CDR3 sequence (DNA): TGTGCCAGCAGCGTCCACTCTGCAGGATCCTACGAGCAGTACTTC.

The gene calls are TRBV4-1 and TRBJ2-1, with 8 bases matching TRBD1. The CDR3 contains 16 residues. Germline V CDR1 and CDR2: MGHRA, YSYEKL. J lost 3 bases, V lost 7 bases, and 11 bases had no gene match. The CDR3 loop reads CASKTYRGDSYNEQFF. CDR3 sequence (DNA): TGCGCCAGCAAAACCTACAGGGGGGATAGCTACAATGAGCAGTTCTTC.

V usage is TRBV3-1 and J usage is TRBJ1-3, with unresolved D. Germline assignment: CDR1 LGHDT and CDR2 YNNKEL (reference sequence). The V gene lost 0 bases and the J gene lost 0 bases, with 12 bases spanning the gap. The CDR3 extends over 17 amino acids. The CDR3 is CASSQDSGIFSGNTIYF. The CDR3 coding sequence is TGTGCCAGCAGCCAAGATTCAGGAATCTTCTCTGGAAACACCATATATTTT.

The chain employs TRBV28 and TRBJ2-5; a weak D match, TRBD2 (5 bases). The CDR3 spans 14 residues. In germline, CDR1 is MDHEN, CDR2 SYDVKM. V gave up 4 bases and J gave up 2 bases, with 11 bases separating them. The chain's CDR3 is CASSSTGMQETQYF. The DNA of the CDR3 is TGTGCCAGCAGTTCAACCGGGATGCAAGAGACCCAGTACTTC.

CDR3 residues: CASMLEVSNTEAFF. Here the CDR3 DNA reads TGTGCCAGCATGCTGGAAGTTTCGAACACTGAAGCTTTCTTT. The chain links TRBV7-9 to TRBJ1-1; no definite D call. CDR1 and CDR2 from the germline V gene are SEHNR and FQNEAQ (reference sequence). The CDR3 contains 14 residues. Trimming cost V 7 bases and J 1 base, with 13 bases left between them.

This clonotype was counted a single time. The chain combines TRBV5-4 with TRBJ2-7, with D hard to call. V lost 0 bases to trimming and J lost 2 bases, with 9 bases between them. The CDR3 is 14 residues long. The V gene's germline CDR1 is SGHNT and CDR2 YYREEE (reference sequence). CDR3 sequence reads: CASSLGTNTYEQYF. CDR3 DNA sequence: TGTGCCAGCAGCTTGGGGACGAATACCTACGAGCAGTACTTC.

The chain's CDR3 is CASSQAWVGDQPQHF. CDR3 sequence (DNA): TGCGCCAGCAGCCAAGCCTGGGTGGGGGATCAGCCCCAGCATTTT. This chain links TRBV4-3 with TRBJ1-5, with TRBD1 as a possible D gene (5 bases). V was cut by 1 base and J by 5 bases, with 12 bases left in between. The CDR3 is made up of 15 amino acids. Germline V lookup: CDR1 LGHNA, CDR2 YSLEER.

V usage is TRBV9 and J usage is TRBJ2-5, with D possibly being TRBD1 (5 bases). Trimming left V 4 bases short and J 4 bases short, with 11 bases between. The germline V gene has CDR1 SGDLS and CDR2 YYNGEE. The CDR3 totals 13 residues. For the CDR3, the DNA is TGTGCCAGCAGCTTGCAGGGCCGAGAGACCCAGTACTTC. Its translation is CASSLQGRETQYF.

The chain combines TRBV2 with TRBJ2-3; 11 bases match TRBD1. The germline CDR1 and CDR2 sequences are SNHLY and FYNNEI. V lost 3 bases, J lost 5 bases, and 10 bases stayed unmatched. CDR3 length: 17 amino acids. The CDR3 DNA reads as TGTGCCAGCAGTGAGAACGAACGGACAGGGGGCCAAGATACGCAGTATTTT. Protein product: CASSENERTGGQDTQYF.

The rearrangement uses TRBV29-1 and TRBJ2-7; TRBD1 is a possible D gene (6 bases). Germline V gene data show CDR1 as SQVTM and CDR2 as ANQGSEA. There are 13 residues in the CDR3. V gave up 0 bases and J gave up 2 bases, with 8 bases separating them. The CDR3, as DNA: TGCAGCGTTGAAGAAGACAGGACCTACGAGCAGTACTTC. Translation gives CSVEEDRTYEQYF.

The chain links TRBV6-5 to TRBJ2-1; 8 bases align to TRBD2. Per germline, CDR1 MNHEY and CDR2 SVGAGI. The V and J ends lost 2 bases and 4 bases, in that order; junction bases with no gene match: 7. The CDR3 runs to 16 residues. The CDR3 protein is CASSYDNGGVYNEQFF. CDR3 DNA: TGTGCCAGCAGTTACGATAACGGGGGGGTGTACAATGAGCAGTTCTTC.

The chain is built from TRBV24-1 and TRBJ2-7; D is possibly TRBD1 (6 bases). Trimming took 9 bases from V and 1 from J, leaving 15 bases between them. The CDR3 loop spans 14 amino acids. Germline V gene data show CDR1 as KGHDR and CDR2 as SFDVKD. CDR3 sequence: CATQDRDPSYEQYF. CDR3 in DNA: TGTGCCACCCAGGACAGAGATCCTTCCTACGAGCAGTACTTC.

V usage is TRBV4-3 and J usage is TRBJ2-1; D possibly corresponds to TRBD2 (5 bases). Trimming took 0 bases from V and 6 from J, leaving 15 bases between them. This CDR3 has 16 amino acids. Per germline, CDR1 LGHNA and CDR2 YSLEER. The CDR3, as DNA: TGCGCCAGCAGCCAAGATCCGTACGGGGATCCCAATGAGCAGTTCTTC. Its protein product is CASSQDPYGDPNEQFF.

V usage is TRBV20-1 and J usage is TRBJ1-1; D is unclear. The CDR3 sequence is 15 residues long. Germline CDR1 is DFQATT and CDR2 is SNEGSKA (reference sequence). V was pared by 4 bases and J by 1 base, with 16 bases between. The CDR3 region has the DNA TGCAGTGCTAATACTATCGGGGAAACGAACACTGAAGCTTTCTTT. It is translated as CSANTIGETNTEAFF.

This clonotype was seen once. This sequence joins TRBV7-8 and TRBJ1-1; D may be TRBD1 (5 bases). The CDR3 has 18 amino acids. Germline V lookup: CDR1 SGHVS, CDR2 FQNEAQ. V was trimmed by 1 base and J by 3 bases, leaving 21 bases between them. The CDR3 reads CASSLEGITGGWDTEAFF. CDR3 nucleotides: TGTGCCAGCAGCTTAGAGGGGATCACTGGGGGTTGGGACACTGAAGCTTTCTTT. The full variable domain, in which reference TRBV7-8 and TRBJ1-1 provide the parts outside the CDR3, is GAGVSQSPRYKVAKRGQDVALRCDPISGHVSLFWYQQALGQGPEFLTYFQNEAQLDKSGLPSDRFFAERPEGSVSTLKIQRTQQEDSAVYLCASSLEGITGGWDTEAFFGQGTRLTVV.

The chain uses TRBV7-9 and TRBJ1-4; no firm D call. The CDR3 runs to 15 residues. Trimming took off 6 bases at V and 4 bases at J, with 15 bases between the two ends. The V gene's germline CDR1 is SEHNR and CDR2 FQNEAQ (reference sequence). Here the CDR3 reads CASSSIDRDNEKLFF. The CDR3 DNA follows: TGTGCCAGCAGTTCTATCGACCGCGATAATGAAAAACTGTTTTTT. The entire variable domain, with the rest obtained from reference TRBV7-9 and TRBJ1-4, is as follows: DTGVSQNPRHKITKRGQNVTFRCDPISEHNRLYWYRQTLGQGPEFLTYFQNEAQLEKSRLLSDRFSAERPKGSFSTLEIQRTEQGDSAMYLCASSSIDRDNEKLFFGSGTQLSVL.

This clonotype was observed once. The V gene is TRBV29-1, the J gene TRBJ2-3; 10 nucleotides agree with TRBD1. With 0 bases clipped from V and 0 bases from J, the junction kept 6 bases outside the gene matches. The CDR3 spans 17 residues. Germline-derived CDR1 and CDR2 are SQVTM and ANQGSEA. Written as DNA, the CDR3 is TGCAGCGTTGAAGATTGGGACAGGGGATCTAGCACAGATACGCAGTATTTT. Translation gives CSVEDWDRGSSTDTQYF.

This clonotype was observed a few times. The chain carries TRBV5-1 and TRBJ2-3, with D perhaps matching TRBD2 (5 bases). Germline-derived CDR1 and CDR2 are SGHRS and YFSETQ. This CDR3 region has 12 residues. Trimming cost V 2 bases and J 6 bases, with 7 bases left between them. The chain's CDR3 is CASSLRGDTQYF. CDR3 sequence (DNA): TGCGCCAGCAGCTTAAGAGGGGATACGCAGTATTTT.

V gene TRBV3-1 combines with J gene TRBJ2-7; either TRBD1 or TRBD2 may fit D (6 bases each). Germline V gene lookup returns CDR1 LGHDT and CDR2 YNNKEL (reference sequence). This CDR3 comprises 15 residues. V was trimmed by 1 base and J by 0 bases, leaving 10 bases between them. CDR3 loop: CASSQGGALSYEQYF. CDR3 DNA: TGTGCCAGCAGCCAAGGGGGGGCCCTCTCCTACGAGCAGTACTTC.

The chain is built from TRBV11-2 and TRBJ1-1, with a possible D match to TRBD1 (5 bases). Deletions cut 4 bases from V and 1 base from J, with 13 bases between. Germline-derived CDR1 and CDR2 are SGHAT and FQNNGV. The CDR3 totals 15 residues. The CDR3, as DNA: TGTGCCAGCAGCTCCCTCGGGACGGAGAACACTGAAGCTTTCTTT. This encodes CASSSLGTENTEAFF.

This chain uses TRBV6-4 with TRBJ1-1; no clear D. This CDR3 region has 13 residues. Germline V gene data show CDR1 as MRHNA and CDR2 as SNTAGT. The V and J ends lost 4 bases and 6 bases respectively, with 12 bases between them. As DNA, the CDR3 is TGTGCCAGCAGTGTCGGGGTTGGGTCTGAAGCTTTCTTT. The encoded protein is CASSVGVGSEAFF.